This T cell receptor (beta chain) emerged from a study of shared clonotypes between healthy human individuals. Study observations and caveats: Having only a few donors restricted how much genetic and exposure-history diversity was captured.

Concerning this clone itself: What it binds is unknown.

Per the germline V gene, CDR1 is ENHRY and CDR2 is SYGVKD. This CDR3 region has 14 residues. V dropped 3 bases and J dropped 2 bases, with 9 bases sitting between them. Profiled with immunoSEQ multiplex PCR; TCRdb holds only in-frame clones, not every one. The sample carries about 670,000 clones, 72% recorded once. This chain joins TRBV10-3 and TRBJ2-3; tentatively, D is TRBD1 or TRBD2 (5 bases each). The receptor's source is a woman in her twenties or thirties in good health. The sequencing input was memory CD4+ T cells sorted from blood. Subset described: CD45RA-negative fraction. The CDR3, as DNA: TGTGCCATCAGTGATGGGGGATTCACAGATACGCAGTATTTT. It is translated as CAISDGGFTDTQYF.